This TCR beta chain was sequenced for a study of CD8+ T cells in alopecia areata. Details on this clone: The target antigen is unknown.

Treatment denoted: oral pan-JAK inhibitor, 5-10 mg twice daily. The study, taken as a whole, reports: Unlike in mice, where it was clearer, TCR sharing across patients was less clear, possibly HLA-related.

The CDR3 loop spans 15 amino acids. Trimming stripped 8 bases from V and 3 bases from J, with 22 bases between. Germline V CDR1 and CDR2: SQVTM, ANQGSEA. RNA extraction and reverse transcription yielded cDNA as sequencing template. Only in-frame clones appear in the TCRdb table, and some are missing; sequencing was by immunoSEQ multiplex PCR. The sample shows 95,000 to 110,000 clones, over 80% of them seen only once. The sample consisted of CD8+ T cells sorted from blood, taken at week 24, from a patient treated with tofacitinib. V usage is TRBV29-1 and J usage is TRBJ2-5; D remains unclear. This receptor was obtained from a human donor with alopecia areata. The CDR3 here is CSTLMAGRTKETQYF. CDR3 DNA sequence: TGCAGCACCCTCATGGCCGGCCGGACCAAAGAGACCCAGTACTTC.